Listed below are T cell receptor beta chains from one sample, sequenced in a study of tumor-infiltrating lymphocytes in primary liver carcinoma. TCRdb re-called the multiplex PCR reads through MiXCR, storing one row per CDR3 protein. The repertoire has approximately 92,000 distinct CDR3 sequences, roughly 70% of them found once; the top ten carry around 30%. The sequenced sample consisted of tumor-adjacent normal liver tissue. All receptors derive from a middle-aged man with primary liver carcinoma and hepatitis B virus infection. The CDR3 runs from the conserved cysteine through the conserved F or W. A D gene is named only where the DNA matches it firmly. Clone size appears in some rows only: once, few, many, or a class for an expanded clone.

TRBD2 | TRBJ2-7 | . | TRBV4-1 | TGCGCTGGCAGCCCATCAGGCGGACTAGCGGGAGTCGGGCTCGACGAGCAGTACTTC | CAGSPSGGLAGVGLDEQYF
. | TRBJ2-1 | many | TRBV29-1 | TGCAGCGTTGTTTCCGCTCCAGGGACGACGGAGGTCAGGGGTAATGAGCAGTTCTTC | CSVVSAPGTTEVRGNEQFF
. | TRBJ2-1 | . | TRBV6-2/TRBV6-3 | TGTGCCAGCAAACCGGAGGGAGACAGCTCCCACTATGAGCAGTTCTTC | CASKPEGDSSHYEQFF
. | TRBJ2-1 | . | TRBV7-8 | TGTGTCAGCAGCTTACAAGCTCTGAGTTCCTACAATGAGCAGTTCTTC | CVSSLQALSSYNEQFF
. | TRBJ2-5 | many | TRBV29-1 | TGCAGCGCCCCGTGGCAGGGTCAAGAGACCCAGTACTTC | CSAPWQGQETQYF
. | TRBJ2-4 | many | TRBV12-3/TRBV12-4 | TGTGCCAGCAGTCCCAGGAGGGACATTCAGTACTTC | CASSPRRDIQYF
. | TRBJ2-1 | . | TRBV11-2 | TGTGTCAGCGGCAAGACAGCCTACAATGAGCAGTTCTTC | CVSGKTAYNEQFF
. | TRBJ2-5 | many | TRBV12-3/TRBV12-4 | TGTGCCACACGCGACGGCAGCCAAGAGACCCAGTACTTC | CATRDGSQETQYF
. | TRBJ1-1 | . | TRBV11-2 | TGTGCCAGCGGCCCTGGACAGATTGAGGCTTTCTTT | CASGPGQIEAFF
TRBD1 | TRBJ2-7 | . | TRBV11-1 | TGTGCTAGTACCCGACAGGGAACCGGCGGGCAGTACTTC | CASTRQGTGGQYF
. | TRBJ2-1 | . | TRBV12-3/TRBV12-4 | TGTGCCAGCATTGGACTAGGGGGGCTTTGTGAGCAGTTCTTC | CASIGLGGLCEQFF
. | TRBJ2-7 | . | TRBV18 | TGTGTCAGCTCCTGGGAGAACCTATACGAGCAGTACTTC | CVSSWENLYEQYF
. | TRBJ2-2 | . | TRBV4-1 | TGCGCCAGCAGTCAGAAGATCTGGACCGGGGAGCTGTTTTTC | CASSQKIWTGELFF
. | TRBJ2-1 | once | TRBV7-9 | TGTGCCAGCAGCTTAAGCTTTGGCAGGGAAGTCCTTACAGATGAGCAGTTCTTC | CASSLSFGREVLTDEQFF
TRBD2 | TRBJ2-1 | medium-sized | TRBV11-1 | TGTGCCAGCAGCCGATTAGCGGGAGAGGTTGAGCAGTTCTTC | CASSRLAGEVEQFF